Listed here are 4 T cell receptor beta chains from one sample, sequenced in a study of breast tumors, draining lymph nodes, adjacent tissues. Axillary draining lymph nodes of breast cancer patients supplied the node samples. TCRdb analysed the multiplex PCR reads with MiXCR anew, one entry per CDR3 protein. The table has approximately 280,000 distinct CDR3 sequences, 30% to 35% seen once. Sample: axillary lymph node tissue. These receptor sequences come from a female donor with breast cancer. Some clones in this sample may be carry-over from other donors' samples.

This clonotype was counted at least ten times. V gene TRBV2 combines with J gene TRBJ2-1; D remains ambiguous. Germline values: CDR1 SNHLY, CDR2 FYNNEI. V shed 2 bases and J shed 4 bases, with 15 bases lying between them. The CDR3 length is 16 residues. The CDR3 DNA sequence: TGTGCCAGCAGTGAAAGACTGGTAGTAGGGTACAATGAGCAGTTCTTC. The encoded protein is CASSERLVVGYNEQFF.

The chain couples TRBV20-1 to TRBJ2-7, with 10 bases lining up with TRBD1. CDR3 length: 15 amino acids. The J segment lost 3 bases and the V segment lost 1 base, leaving 6 bases of the junction unmatched. Looked up from germline, CDR1 is DFQATT and CDR2 is SNEGSKA (reference sequence). CDR3 nucleotides: TGCAGTGCTAGAGCCTCGGGACAGGGGTTCTACGAGCAGTACTTC. Translated: CSARASGQGFYEQYF.

This clonotype was counted at least ten times. This sequence joins TRBV11-3 and TRBJ1-5; TRBD1 is a possible D gene (5 bases). Germline V lookup: CDR1 SGHNT, CDR2 YENEEA. V was pared by 5 bases and J by 0 bases, with 11 bases between. The CDR3 has 15 residues. The CDR3 loop reads CASSTRGVSNQPQHF. The CDR3 DNA is TGTGCCAGCAGCACACGGGGGGTTAGCAATCAGCCCCAGCATTTT.

This clonotype was observed a handful of times. This may stem from a read error, because a much larger clone lies one nucleotide away. The rearrangement uses TRBV20-1 and TRBJ2-1; 8 positions agree with TRBD2. Germline-derived CDR1 and CDR2 are DFQATT and SNEGSKA (reference sequence). CDR3 size: 14 residues. Trimming at V came to 5 bases and at J to 9 bases, leaving 12 bases not matched to a gene. CDR3: CSAQIAGLNTEQFF. The CDR3 nucleotides are TGCAGTGCTCAGATAGCGGGACTGAACACTGAGCAGTTCTTC.